This T cell receptor beta chain comes out of a study of a mutant IDH1 vaccine in newly diagnosed glioma. Time point indicated: week 5, during vaccination. What each vaccine dose contained was 300 ug of mutant IDH1 20-mer peptide, accompanied by topical imiquimod. Produced via immunoSEQ multiplex PCR; TCRdb's table is partial and in-frame only. The sample lists roughly 40,000 clones, roughly nine tenths occurring once. V lost 4 bases, J lost 6 bases, and 8 bases stayed unmatched. Germline CDR1 MNHEY, CDR2 SMNVEV (reference sequence). The CDR3 is 15 amino acids. Details on this clone: The antigen is undetermined.

The sequence was collected from a man in his forties or fifties with glioma. V usage is TRBV27 and J usage is TRBJ2-2, with TRBD2 identical over 7 bases. The sequenced sample was PBMCs, obtained from a glioma patient whose treatment included an IDH1 peptide vaccine. CDR3 sequence: CASSSPPGGAGELFF. In DNA form, the CDR3 reads TGTGCCAGCAGTTCCCCCCCGGGAGGCGCCGGGGAGCTGTTTTTT.